This record looks at one T cell receptor beta chain sequence and its context. This entry is derived from a study of T cell changes during pregnancy in multiple sclerosis. Here immunoSEQ multiplex PCR was the method, and the copy in TCRdb shows in-frame clones only, minus some. Of under 110,000 clones listed, under 95% are singletons. This CDR3 contains 15 residues. Looked up from germline, CDR1 is MDHEN and CDR2 is SYDVKM. The germline V and J ends were trimmed by 5 bases and 5 bases, with 15 bases remaining between them. The clonotype originates from a female donor with multiple sclerosis, enrolled in a pregnancy study. The sequencing used peripheral blood, collected before pregnancy. The rearrangement uses TRBV28 and TRBJ1-4; D is perhaps TRBD1 (6 bases). Written as DNA, the CDR3 is TGTGCCAGCAGTGGCACAGGGAGTCCGAATGAAAAACTGTTTTTT. Its translation: CASSGTGSPNEKLFF.